The clone carrying this T cell receptor (beta chain) was recorded at least ten times. Its target is unknown. The germline V and J ends were trimmed by 3 bases and 10 bases, with 19 bases remaining between them. CDR3 length: 16 residues. Absent ophthalmopathy progression within 18 months defined stable Graves' hyperthyroidism. The data belong to a study of T cells in Graves' hyperthyroidism and ophthalmopathy. Study findings and constraints: Ophthalmopathy was model-predicted a median around 6.1 months pre-onset. Classification by a 13 V-J model distinguished ophthalmopathy from stable hyperthyroidism.

TCR beta CDR3 regions were amplified from RNA transcripts. When the TCR CDR3 underwent first-round RT-PCR, the HTBI primer set was used. TCRdb fed the multiplex PCR reads into MiXCR, producing one record per CDR3 protein. The sample yields roughly 700,000 distinct CDR3 sequences, 15% to 20% seen once. The sequenced sample consisted of blood. The chain has TRBV12-3 or TRBV12-4 and TRBJ1-6; a weak D match, TRBD1 (6 bases). The clonotype originates from a man between 50 and 59 years old with Graves' hyperthyroidism. The CDR3 nucleotides are TGTGCCAGCAGTTTTTTCTCTGGGAGCAGGGGATCACCCCTCCACTTT. Its protein is CASSFFSGSRGSPLHF.